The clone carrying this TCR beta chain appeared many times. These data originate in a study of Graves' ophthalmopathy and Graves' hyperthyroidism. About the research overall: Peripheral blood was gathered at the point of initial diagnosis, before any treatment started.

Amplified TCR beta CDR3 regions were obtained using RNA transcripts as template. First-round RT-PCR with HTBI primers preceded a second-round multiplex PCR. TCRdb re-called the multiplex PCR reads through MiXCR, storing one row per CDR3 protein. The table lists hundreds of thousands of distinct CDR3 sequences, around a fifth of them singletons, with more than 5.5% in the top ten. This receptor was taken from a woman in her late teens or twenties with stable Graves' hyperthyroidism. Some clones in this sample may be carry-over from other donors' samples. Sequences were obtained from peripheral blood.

The CDR3 is CASSQAGQGGTEAFF. CDR3 sequence (DNA): TGCGCCAGCAGCCAGGCTGGACAGGGGGGAACTGAAGCTTTCTTT. The chain has TRBV4-1 and TRBJ1-1, with 10 bases lining up with TRBD1. Germline-derived CDR1 and CDR2 are MGHRA and YSYEKL. The trim removed 3 bases at V and 5 bases at J, leaving 6 bases unmatched. The CDR3 is made up of 15 amino acids.